Presented here are 16 T cell receptor beta chains from one specimen sequenced in a study of identifying expanded T cells in peripheral blood. TCRdb's copy holds only in-frame clones and misses some; the assay was immunoSEQ multiplex PCR. Found here are tens of thousands of clones, 89% of them singletons; the top ten hold about 3%. The sequencing sample was made of blood. The receptors originated from a person aged 18 to 69 in good health.

The rearrangement links TRBV4-1 to TRBJ2-7; 11 bases agree with TRBD1. In germline, CDR1 is MGHRA, CDR2 YSYEKL. The V segment lost 1 base and the J segment 7 bases; nucleotides outside the gene matches: 6. The CDR3 totals 15 residues. In DNA, the CDR3 is TGCGCCAGCAGCCAAGTACCGGGACAGGGGGGAGAGCAGTACTTC. Translated: CASSQVPGQGGEQYF.

The rearrangement joins TRBV10-3 to TRBJ2-7; a possible D gene is TRBD2 (6 bases). Deletions cut 3 bases from V and 3 bases from J, with 18 bases between. Germline assignment: CDR1 ENHRY and CDR2 SYGVKD. The CDR3 is made up of 16 amino acids. This CDR3 reads CAISDPAGLGNYEQYF. The CDR3 nucleotides are TGTGCCATCAGTGACCCGGCGGGACTGGGGAACTACGAGCAGTACTTC.

The rearrangement joins TRBV6-6 to TRBJ2-1; 8 bases align to TRBD1. In germline, CDR1 is MNHNY, CDR2 SVGAGI (reference sequence). The CDR3 sequence is 16 residues long. J gave up 6 bases and V 2 bases, and 9 bases lay outside the gene matches. The chain's CDR3 is CASSYGAGGLGNEQFF. In DNA, the CDR3 is TGTGCCAGCAGTTACGGGGCAGGGGGCTTGGGCAATGAGCAGTTCTTC.

The V call is TRBV5-1, the J call TRBJ2-3, with TRBD2 as a possible D gene (5 bases). V was shortened by 0 bases and J by 3 bases, with 14 bases between the two germline ends. This CDR3 contains 16 residues. CDR1 and CDR2 from the germline V gene are SGHRS and YFSETQ. The CDR3 here is CASSLEVGVWTDTQYF. In DNA, the CDR3 is TGCGCCAGCAGCTTGGAAGTGGGAGTTTGGACAGATACGCAGTATTTT.

This sequence joins TRBV5-4 and TRBJ1-2; D is unclear. Per germline, CDR1 SGHNT and CDR2 YYREEE (reference sequence). The CDR3 spans 15 residues. V lost 0 bases and J 4 bases, leaving 13 bases between the germline ends. CDR3 protein: CASSLVGSYSYGYTF. CDR3 DNA sequence: TGTGCCAGCAGCTTGGTGGGATCGTATAGCTATGGCTACACCTTC.

Only one count was recorded for this clone. The chain uses TRBV7-2 and TRBJ2-1; D gene unclear. CDR3 length equals 13 residues. Trimming took off 1 base at V and 7 bases at J, with 8 bases between the two ends. CDR1 and CDR2 from the germline V gene are SGHTA and FQGNSA. The CDR3 here is CASSLERPNEQFF. Written as DNA, the CDR3 is TGTGCCAGCAGCTTAGAGCGCCCGAATGAGCAGTTCTTC.

The V and J genes are TRBV29-1 and TRBJ1-1; no clear D. This CDR3 has 13 amino acids. Germline V lookup: CDR1 SQVTM, CDR2 ANQGSEA. V shed 4 bases and J shed 1 base, with 10 bases lying between them. In DNA form, the CDR3 reads TGCAGCGTTGGAGTCTCTCGGAACACTGAAGCTTTCTTT. It yields the protein CSVGVSRNTEAFF.

This chain uses TRBV7-2 with TRBJ2-1; D gene ambiguous. This CDR3 is built from 15 residues. Germline V CDR1 and CDR2: SGHTA, FQGNSA. Trimming took 6 bases from V and 1 from J, leaving 13 bases between them. The CDR3 loop reads CASRALVGSYNEQFF. CDR3 DNA: TGTGCCAGCAGAGCTTTAGTAGGGTCCTACAATGAGCAGTTCTTC.

The rearrangement joins TRBV6-5 to TRBJ1-6, with 7 nucleotides matching TRBD1. The CDR3 is made up of 13 amino acids. J lost 13 bases, V lost 2 bases, and 5 bases had no gene match. In germline, CDR1 is MNHEY, CDR2 SVGAGI. The CDR3 sequence: CASSYDREQPLHF. The DNA for the CDR3 is TGTGCCAGCAGTTACGACAGGGAGCAGCCCCTCCACTTT.

V and J are TRBV5-1 and TRBJ2-5, with TRBD1 matching over 7 bases. The CDR3 is 14 residues long. Germline CDR1 and CDR2: SGHRS and YFSETQ. The V gene end was trimmed by 5 bases and the J gene end by 2 bases; junction bases not matched to a gene: 6. The CDR3 DNA reads TGCGCCAGCAGTTCGGGCAGGGGGCAAGAGACCCAGTACTTC. Translated, it gives CASSSGRGQETQYF.

This clone has only a few counts. V is TRBV27 and J is TRBJ2-5; a weak D match, TRBD2 (7 bases). Trimming took off 6 bases at V and 5 bases at J, with 25 bases between the two ends. This CDR3 spans 17 amino acids. CDR1 is MNHEY and CDR2 is SMNVEV in the germline V gene (reference sequence). CDR3 DNA sequence: TGTGCCAGCAGGTCCACCACTAATTGGGGGGGCATCGAGACCCAGTACTTC. Protein product: CASRSTTNWGGIETQYF.

The rearrangement uses TRBV5-4 and TRBJ2-1; 8 bases fit TRBD1. The CDR3 sequence is 14 residues long. V gave up 2 bases and J gave up 7 bases; unmatched junction bases: 5. Germline V CDR1 and CDR2: SGHNT, YYREEE (reference sequence). Written as DNA, the CDR3 is TGTGCCAGCAGCTTTCGGCAGGGGGCGAATGAGCAGTTCTTC. Translating it yields CASSFRQGANEQFF.

This chain uses TRBV18 with TRBJ2-3; 9 bases agree with TRBD1. Germline V gene lookup returns CDR1 KGHSH and CDR2 LQKENI. The J segment lost 4 bases and the V segment lost 1 base, leaving 6 bases of the junction unmatched. This CDR3 comprises 16 residues. CDR3 region: CASSPLGTGNPDTQYF. CDR3 bases: TGTGCCAGCTCACCACTTGGGACAGGGAATCCAGATACGCAGTATTTT.

The chain joins TRBV21-1 to TRBJ1-5. TRBV21-1 is a pseudogene. The CDR3 contains 16 residues. The CDR3 region has the DNA TGTGCCAGCAGCAAACTTAGGCTGTATAGCAATCAGCCCCAGCATTTT. It codes for CASSKLRLYSNQPQHF.

The rearrangement uses TRBV19 and TRBJ2-5; the D is unclear. The CDR3 loop spans 11 amino acids. V gave up 5 bases and J gave up 5 bases, with 6 bases separating them. Germline assignment: CDR1 LNHDA and CDR2 SQIVND (reference sequence). The CDR3 DNA sequence: TGTGCCAGTAGTTTCGGGGAGACCCAGTACTTC. It translates to CASSFGETQYF. Drawing the rest from reference TRBV19 and TRBJ2-5, the complete variable domain is DGGITQSPKYLFRKEGQNVTLSCEQNLNHDAMYWYRQDPGQGLRLIYYSQIVNDFQKGDIAEGYSVSREKKESFPLTVTSAQKNPTAFYLCASSFGETQYFGPGTRLLVL.

This clone was counted a single time. The chain combines TRBV7-2 with TRBJ1-5, with TRBD1 identical over 7 bases. The CDR3 is 13 residues long. With V trimmed by 5 bases and J by 3 bases, 1 base remained unmatched. The V gene's germline CDR1 is SGHTA and CDR2 FQGNSA. DNA of the CDR3: TGTGCCAGCAGCCAGGGGGACAATCAGCCCCAGCATTTT. Translation gives CASSQGDNQPQHF.